This T cell receptor beta chain emerged from a study of blood T cell repertoires in COVID-19. Study details: PBMCs, B-cell-depleted T cells, or T cells were the source of the cDNA or gDNA that made up the material.

TCRdb keeps only in-frame clones here, not all; method: immunoSEQ multiplex PCR. The table records 130,000 to 150,000 clones, under 90% of them present only once. The receptor was derived from a human donor in a cohort sampled during active COVID-19. The sequencing input was peripheral blood.

CDR3 sequence (DNA): TGTGCCAGCAGTCGACCTACGACCGGACAGGGAATGAACACTGAAGCTTTCTTT. Translating gives CASSRPTTGQGMNTEAFF. This chain connects TRBV6-6 to TRBJ1-1; the match to TRBD1 covers 8 bases. The trim removed 5 bases at V and 0 bases at J, leaving 14 bases unmatched. The CDR3 spans 18 residues. Germline lookup yields CDR1 MNHNY and CDR2 SVGAGI (reference sequence).